Following are 3 T cell receptor beta chains from one sample sequenced in a study of cytomegalovirus exposure and HLA in healthy donors. 13 Jbeta primers and 60 Vbeta primers were used for the PCR. Sequenced by immunoSEQ multiplex PCR; TCRdb stores in-frame clones only, minus some. Here the sample spans 100,000 or so clones, about 80% being singletons. The sequencing sample was made of PBMCs. The receptors derive from a man between 25 and 39 years old in good health and CMV-seronegative.

This clone occurred once. The chain links TRBV6-5 to TRBJ1-2; 8 nucleotides match TRBD1. Per germline, CDR1 MNHEY and CDR2 SVGAGI. The CDR3 totals 13 residues. Germline trimming cut 6 bases from V and 8 bases from J; bases unmatched to any gene: 8. The CDR3 DNA is TGTGCCAGCAGCCCTGACAGGGGTCGAGGCTACACCTTC. Amino acid sequence: CASSPDRGRGYTF.

The V gene is TRBV28, the J gene TRBJ2-3, with TRBD2 identical over 11 bases. Germline V gives CDR1 MDHEN, CDR2 SYDVKM. Trimming took 3 bases from V and 0 from J; bases not matched to a gene: 5. The CDR3 has 17 residues. CDR3 in DNA: TGTGCCAGCAGTTTCCGAAGGACTAGCGGGAGCACAGATACGCAGTATTTT. As protein: CASSFRRTSGSTDTQYF.

The chain joins TRBV7-9 to TRBJ1-1, with D perhaps matching TRBD1 (5 bases). The CDR3 is 15 residues long. Per germline, CDR1 SEHNR and CDR2 FQNEAQ (reference sequence). The V end was cut by 3 bases, the J end by 4 bases, with 15 bases between. The CDR3 DNA follows: TGTGCCAGCAGCTTCTCGGGACTCCGGGGCACTGAAGCTTTCTTT. It yields the protein CASSFSGLRGTEAFF. The full variable domain, in which reference TRBV7-9 and TRBJ1-1 provide the parts outside the CDR3, is DTGVSQNPRHKITKRGQNVTFRCDPISEHNRLYWYRQTLGQGPEFLTYFQNEAQLEKSRLLSDRFSAERPKGSFSTLEIQRTEQGDSAMYLCASSFSGLRGTEAFFGQGTRLTVV.